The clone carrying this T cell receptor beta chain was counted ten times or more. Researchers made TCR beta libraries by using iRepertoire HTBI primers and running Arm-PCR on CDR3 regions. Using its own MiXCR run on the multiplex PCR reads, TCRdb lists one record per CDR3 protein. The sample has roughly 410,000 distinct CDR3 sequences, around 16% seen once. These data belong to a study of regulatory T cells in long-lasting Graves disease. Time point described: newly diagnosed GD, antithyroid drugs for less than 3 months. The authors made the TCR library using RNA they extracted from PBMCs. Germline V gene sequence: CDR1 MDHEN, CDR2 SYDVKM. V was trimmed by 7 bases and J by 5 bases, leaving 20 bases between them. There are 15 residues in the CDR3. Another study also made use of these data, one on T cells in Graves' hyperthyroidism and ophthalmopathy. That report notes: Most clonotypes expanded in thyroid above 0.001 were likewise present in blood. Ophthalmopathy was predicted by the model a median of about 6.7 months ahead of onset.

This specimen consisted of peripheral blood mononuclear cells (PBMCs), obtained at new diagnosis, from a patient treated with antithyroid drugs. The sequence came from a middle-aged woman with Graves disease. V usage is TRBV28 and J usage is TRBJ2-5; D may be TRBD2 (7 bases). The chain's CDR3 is CASNSAGARGETQYF. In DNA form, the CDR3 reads TGTGCCAGCAACTCTGCGGGGGCCCGGGGGGAGACCCAGTACTTC. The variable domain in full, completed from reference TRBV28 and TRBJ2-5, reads DVKVTQSSRYLVKRTGEKVFLECVQDMDHENMFWYRQDPGLGLRLIYFSYDVKMKEKGDIPEGYSVSREKKERFSLILESASTNQTSMYLCASNSAGARGETQYFGPGTRLLVL.